What follows are 26 T cell receptor beta chains derived from one specimen sequenced in a study of CD8 T cells in ankylosing spondylitis. From the 5' RACE reads, TCRdb called clonotypes with MiXCR, one entry per CDR3 protein. This table holds some 200,000 distinct CDR3 sequences, roughly 13% found once. Specimen: blood, either unsorted or a sorted T cell fraction (not recorded which). The receptors were sampled from a male donor with ankylosing spondylitis or in good health (not recorded which).

The CDR3 DNA reads TGTGCCAGCAGGGACAGGGACGGCAATCAGCCCCAGCATTTT. Translated, it gives CASRDRDGNQPQHF. The chain is built from TRBV12-3 or TRBV12-4 and TRBJ1-5, with 8 nucleotides matching TRBD1. The CDR3 contains 14 residues. Trimming at V came to 6 bases and at J to 2 bases, leaving 3 bases not matched to a gene.

This clonotype was seen repeatedly, ten times or more. V gene TRBV29-1 combines with J gene TRBJ2-7, with 12 bases that match TRBD2. In germline, CDR1 is SQVTM, CDR2 ANQGSEA. J lost 4 bases, V lost 4 bases, and 2 bases had no gene match. CDR3 size: 13 residues. CDR3 protein: CSVGLAGVYEQYF. DNA of the CDR3: TGCAGCGTTGGACTAGCGGGAGTGTACGAGCAGTACTTC.

This clonotype was seen only a few times. J is TRBJ1-2 and V is TRBV2; no firm D call. Germline V gene data show CDR1 as SNHLY and CDR2 as FYNNEI. This CDR3 has 15 residues. The ends were cut back, 3 bases at V and 3 bases at J, with 14 bases in the middle. The CDR3 sequence: CASSESLRDDYGYTF. The DNA of the CDR3 is TGTGCCAGCAGTGAGAGCCTCAGAGATGACTATGGCTACACCTTC.

This clonotype came up a few times. This chain joins TRBV13 and TRBJ1-1, with D maybe TRBD1 (5 bases). This CDR3 comprises 17 residues. V was shortened by 2 bases and J by 7 bases, with 23 bases between the two germline ends. The germline V gene has CDR1 PRHDT and CDR2 FYEKMQ (reference sequence). Written as DNA, the CDR3 is TGTGCCAGCAGCTTATCCGCACTTGGCCGTCAAGACAGTGAAGCTTTCTTT. Amino acid sequence: CASSLSALGRQDSEAFF.

The CDR3 region is CASSGRAEKLFF. Written as DNA, the CDR3 is TGTGCCAGCAGTGGAAGGGCTGAAAAACTGTTTTTT. The chain combines TRBV7-9 with TRBJ1-4; no firm D call. Deletions cut 6 bases from V and 7 bases from J, with 9 bases between. The CDR3 extends over 12 amino acids. Germline V lookup: CDR1 SEHNR, CDR2 FQNEAQ (reference sequence).

This clonotype turned up a few times. The chain recombines TRBV5-1 with TRBJ1-1, with a possible D match to TRBD1 (5 bases). Germline V CDR1 and CDR2: SGHRS, YFSETQ. Trimming left V 7 bases short and J 0 bases short, with 10 bases between. The CDR3 length is 13 residues. CDR3 DNA: TGCGCCAGCGGGGACCCACTGAACACTGAAGCTTTCTTT. Its protein product is CASGDPLNTEAFF.

This sequence joins TRBV27 and TRBJ1-2; D is undetermined. There are 15 residues in the CDR3. Germline V CDR1 and CDR2: MNHEY, SMNVEV (reference sequence). V lost 6 bases and J lost 3, with 17 bases in between. CDR3: CASSLGPESYYGYTF. CDR3 coding DNA: TGTGCCAGCAGCCTGGGCCCGGAATCATACTATGGCTACACCTTC.

In this sample, this clonotype turned up a few times. V usage is TRBV4-1 and J usage is TRBJ1-2; D unresolved. Trimming removed 1 base at V and 1 base at J, with 4 bases between. This CDR3 is 13 amino acids long. The germline V gene has CDR1 MGHRA and CDR2 YSYEKL. Here the CDR3 reads CASSQANNYGYTF. The CDR3 bases are TGCGCCAGCAGCCAAGCGAATAACTATGGCTACACCTTC.

The chain carries TRBV6-5 and TRBJ1-1; the D gene is possibly TRBD1 (5 bases). The length of the CDR3 is 14 residues. V was cut by 3 bases and J by 4 bases, with 12 bases left in between. Germline assignment: CDR1 MNHEY and CDR2 SVGAGI. This CDR3 is CASSYMEGATEAFF. Here the CDR3 DNA reads TGTGCCAGCAGTTATATGGAAGGGGCCACTGAAGCTTTCTTT.

This clonotype was picked up a small number of times. The J gene is TRBJ1-4, the V gene TRBV7-6, with a tentative D call TRBD1 (5 bases). This CDR3 has 15 amino acids. The germline V gene has CDR1 SGHVS and CDR2 FNYEAQ. Trimming shortened V by 5 bases and J by 15 bases, and 25 bases separated the two germline ends. In DNA form, the CDR3 reads TGTGCCAGCAGCCTCTTTCCGGGGCCCGACAGCCGTTTGTTTTTT. This translates into CASSLFPGPDSRLFF.

In this sample, this clonotype turned up a few times. The J gene is TRBJ2-1, the V gene TRBV7-2, with D possibly TRBD2 on 6 matching bases. Germline V gene sequence: CDR1 SGHTA, CDR2 FQGNSA. Trimming cost V 8 bases and J 8 bases, with 22 bases left between them. The CDR3 runs to 15 residues. CDR3 protein: CASHIRELWGYEQFF. CDR3 nucleotides: TGTGCCAGCCACATACGGGAGTTGTGGGGTTATGAGCAGTTCTTC.

This clonotype turned up a few times. J is TRBJ2-2 and V is TRBV6-1; TRBD2 aligns across 8 bases. The CDR3 has 16 residues. Germline CDR1 reads MNHNS; CDR2 reads SASEGT. V gave up 6 bases and J gave up 3 bases; unmatched junction bases: 9. This CDR3 is CASSPSGGRDTGELFF. CDR3 in DNA: TGTGCCAGCAGCCCCAGCGGGGGTAGGGACACCGGGGAGCTGTTTTTT.

This clonotype was seen ten or more times. V gene TRBV28 combines with J gene TRBJ2-5; TRBD1 aligns across 7 bases. The CDR3 is made up of 15 amino acids. V was clipped by 5 bases and J by 5 bases; unmatched bases: 11. Germline V gives CDR1 MDHEN, CDR2 SYDVKM. CDR3: CASSKQGSPGETQYF. The DNA for the CDR3 is TGTGCCAGCAGTAAACAGGGGTCCCCCGGGGAGACCCAGTACTTC.

This clonotype was observed a handful of times. The V gene is TRBV7-9, the J gene TRBJ2-7; TRBD1 might be the D (6 bases). Germline CDR1 reads SEHNR; CDR2 reads FQNEAQ (reference sequence). The CDR3 has 15 amino acids. V was pared by 0 bases and J by 5 bases, with 14 bases between. The CDR3 DNA reads as TGTGCCAGCAGCTTAGCGCTGGGTCAGGGGAACGAGCAGTACTTC. This translates into CASSLALGQGNEQYF.

This clonotype was seen only a few times. The V gene is TRBV19, the J gene TRBJ1-1; maybe TRBD1 (5 bases). The CDR3 extends over 12 amino acids. V lost 6 bases and J lost 10, with 15 bases in between. Germline CDR1 LNHDA, CDR2 SQIVND (reference sequence). CDR3 sequence reads: CASRDDSGGAFF. CDR3 DNA: TGTGCCAGTAGAGATGACAGCGGAGGAGCTTTCTTT.

This chain connects TRBV18 to TRBJ2-1; the match to TRBD1 covers 8 bases. The V and J ends lost 3 bases and 6 bases, in that order; junction bases with no gene match: 4. The CDR3 is 14 amino acids. Germline CDR1 is KGHSH and CDR2 is LQKENI. The CDR3 bases are TGTGCCAGCTCACCGTTACAGGGGGGCAATGAGCAGTTCTTC. This gives the protein CASSPLQGGNEQFF.

V usage is TRBV12-3 or TRBV12-4 and J usage is TRBJ1-1; D is ambiguous. Trimming shortened V by 7 bases and J by 2 bases, and 11 bases separated the two germline ends. The CDR3 totals 13 residues. The CDR3, as DNA: TGTGCCAGCACCGAAGTAGGCAACACTGAAGCTTTCTTT. Amino acids: CASTEVGNTEAFF.

V and J are TRBV29-1 and TRBJ2-1; no firm D call. V gave up 3 bases and J gave up 4 bases, with 10 bases separating them. The germline CDR1 and CDR2 sequences are SQVTM and ANQGSEA. This CDR3 region has 13 residues. CDR3 residues: CSVDGLRYNEQFF. DNA for the CDR3: TGCAGCGTTGATGGCCTTCGGTACAATGAGCAGTTCTTC.

The rearrangement links TRBV25-1 to TRBJ2-2, with D perhaps being TRBD1 or TRBD2 (6 bases each). CDR1 is MGHDK and CDR2 is SYGVNS in the germline V gene. The V gene lost 4 bases and the J gene lost 3 bases, with 18 bases spanning the gap. This CDR3 contains 17 residues. The CDR3 sequence is CASSAEGGQLYTGELFF. DNA of the CDR3: TGTGCCAGCAGTGCCGAGGGGGGCCAACTGTACACCGGGGAGCTGTTTTTT.

The V and J genes are TRBV20-1 and TRBJ2-1; no clear D. V lost 2 bases to trimming and J lost 12 bases, with 23 bases between them. CDR3 length equals 15 residues. CDR1 is DFQATT, CDR2 SNEGSKA, per germline (reference sequence). The CDR3 bases are TGCAGTGCTAGATCCCTGAACTATCCGGAAGGTGTGCAGTTCTTC. As protein: CSARSLNYPEGVQFF.

This clonotype has just a few counts. The chain employs TRBV5-1 and TRBJ2-7; 12 bases match TRBD1. The CDR3 sequence is 17 residues long. Germline V gene data show CDR1 as SGHRS and CDR2 as YFSETQ. Unmatched junction bases numbered 11, after V lost 4 bases and J lost 3 bases. The CDR3 is CASSNPGQGALGYEQYF. Here the CDR3 DNA reads TGCGCCAGCAGCAACCCGGGACAGGGGGCGTTGGGCTACGAGCAGTACTTC.

This clonotype turned up a few times. The chain recombines TRBV20-1 with TRBJ2-3; 12 nucleotides agree with TRBD2. The germline gives CDR1 DFQATT, CDR2 SNEGSKA (reference sequence). Trimming at V came to 6 bases and at J to 6 bases, leaving 7 bases not matched to a gene. The CDR3 spans 14 residues. In nucleotides, the CDR3 is TGCAGTGCGGGGACTAGCGGGTGGGAGGATACGCAGTATTTT. Translated, it gives CSAGTSGWEDTQYF.

This clonotype was detected only a few times. The chain joins TRBV27 to TRBJ2-7; 7 nucleotides align to TRBD1. Germline CDR1 and CDR2: MNHEY and SMNVEV (reference sequence). V dropped 4 bases and J dropped 3; count of bases not matched to a gene: 3. This CDR3 contains 13 residues. CDR3 sequence (DNA): TGTGCCAGCAGTTCGGGACAGTTCTACGAGCAGTACTTC. This codes for CASSSGQFYEQYF.

This clonotype was seen a handful of times. The chain is built from TRBV29-1 and TRBJ2-7; D uncertain. V lost 8 bases, J lost 2 bases, and 1 base lay in between. Germline CDR1 and CDR2: SQVTM and ANQGSEA. The CDR3 totals 8 residues. The CDR3 sequence is CSPYEQYF. Here the CDR3 DNA reads TGCAGCCCCTACGAGCAGTACTTC.

The table lists this clonotype with a few counts. This CDR3 is CASSLEGEGLLGGYTF. The CDR3 nucleotides are TGCGCCAGCAGCTTGGAGGGAGAGGGTCTCTTGGGAGGCTACACCTTC. The V call is TRBV5-1, the J call TRBJ1-2; D gene uncertain. CDR3 length equals 16 residues. Germline loops: CDR1 SGHRS, CDR2 YFSETQ. Trimming took off 0 bases at V and 8 bases at J, with 20 bases between the two ends.

This clonotype was seen a handful of times. The chain uses TRBV10-3 and TRBJ1-5; 7 nucleotides align to TRBD1. V was pared by 10 bases and J by 5 bases, with 11 bases of the junction left unmatched. The CDR3 contains 14 residues. The V gene's germline CDR1 is ENHRY and CDR2 SYGVKD. The CDR3 bases are TGTGCCACCCAACAGGGGTTGGCTCATCAGCCCCAGCATTTT. It codes for CATQQGLAHQPQHF.